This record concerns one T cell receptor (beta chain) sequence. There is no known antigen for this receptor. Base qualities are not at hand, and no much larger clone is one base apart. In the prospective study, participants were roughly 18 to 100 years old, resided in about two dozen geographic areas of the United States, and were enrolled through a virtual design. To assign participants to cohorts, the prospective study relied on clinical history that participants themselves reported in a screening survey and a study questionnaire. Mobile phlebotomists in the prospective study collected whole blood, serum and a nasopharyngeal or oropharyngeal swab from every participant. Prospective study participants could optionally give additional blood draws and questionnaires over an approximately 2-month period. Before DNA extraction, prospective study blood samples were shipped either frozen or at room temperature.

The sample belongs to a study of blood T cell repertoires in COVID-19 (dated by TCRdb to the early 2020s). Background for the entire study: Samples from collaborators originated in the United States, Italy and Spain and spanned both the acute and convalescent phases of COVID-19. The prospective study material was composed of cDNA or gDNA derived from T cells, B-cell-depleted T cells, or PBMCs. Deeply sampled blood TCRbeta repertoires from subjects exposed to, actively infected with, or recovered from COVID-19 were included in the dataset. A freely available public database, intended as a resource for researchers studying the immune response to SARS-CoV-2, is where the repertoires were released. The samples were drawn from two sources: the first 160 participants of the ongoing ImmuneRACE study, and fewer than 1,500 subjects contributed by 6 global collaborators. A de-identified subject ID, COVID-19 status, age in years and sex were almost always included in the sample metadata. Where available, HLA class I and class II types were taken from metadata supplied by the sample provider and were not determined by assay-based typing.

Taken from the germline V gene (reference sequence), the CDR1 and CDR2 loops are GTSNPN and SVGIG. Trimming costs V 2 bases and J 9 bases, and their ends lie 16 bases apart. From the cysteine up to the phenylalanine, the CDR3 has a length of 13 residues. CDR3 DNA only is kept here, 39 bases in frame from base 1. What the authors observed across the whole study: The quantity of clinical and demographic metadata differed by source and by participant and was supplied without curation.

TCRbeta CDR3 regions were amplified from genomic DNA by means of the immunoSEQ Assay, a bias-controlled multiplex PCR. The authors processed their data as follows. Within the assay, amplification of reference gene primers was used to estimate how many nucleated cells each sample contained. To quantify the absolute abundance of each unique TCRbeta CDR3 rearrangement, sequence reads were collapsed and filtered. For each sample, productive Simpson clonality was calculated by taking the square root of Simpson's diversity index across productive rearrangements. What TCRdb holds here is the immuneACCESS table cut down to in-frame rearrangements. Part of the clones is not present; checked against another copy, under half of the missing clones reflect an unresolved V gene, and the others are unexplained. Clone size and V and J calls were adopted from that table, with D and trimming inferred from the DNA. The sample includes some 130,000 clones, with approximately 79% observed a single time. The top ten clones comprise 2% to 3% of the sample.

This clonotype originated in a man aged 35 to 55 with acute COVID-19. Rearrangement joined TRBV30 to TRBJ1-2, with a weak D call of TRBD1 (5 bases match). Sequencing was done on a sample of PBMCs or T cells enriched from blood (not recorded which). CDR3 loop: CAWSKSRDGSYTF. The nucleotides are TGTGCCTGGAGTAAGTCCAGGGATGGAAGCTACACCTTC.